One sample yielded the 28 T cell receptor beta chains listed below, sequenced in a study of control samples from healthy donors and cancer patients. Libraries were prepared by immunoSEQ multiplex PCR; TCRdb keeps only in-frame clonotypes and omits some of them. This sample yields fewer than 200,000 clones, of which 90% are seen a single time; more than 1.3% belongs to the top ten. Sequences were obtained from blood. These receptors were taken from a woman in her 50s in good health.

The CDR3 sequence is CASSIRGQGNYGYTF. The CDR3 coding sequence is TGTGCCAGCAGCATTCGTGGACAGGGCAACTATGGCTACACCTTC. The genes are TRBV9 and TRBJ1-2; 8 bases agree with TRBD1. The trim removed 4 bases at V and 2 bases at J, leaving 7 bases unmatched. Germline assignment: CDR1 SGDLS and CDR2 YYNGEE. This CDR3 is built from 15 residues.

This chain uses TRBV19 with TRBJ1-2; possible D gene TRBD1, 5 bases. Deletions cut 3 bases from V and 5 bases from J, with 13 bases between. CDR3 length: 14 residues. The V gene's germline CDR1 is LNHDA and CDR2 SQIVND (reference sequence). Here the CDR3 reads CASSMRGGEYGYTF. The DNA of the CDR3 is TGTGCCAGTAGTATGCGCGGGGGGGAATATGGCTACACCTTC.

The chain is built from TRBV11-2 and TRBJ1-3; D remains unclear. V lost 2 bases and J 1 base, leaving 12 bases between the germline ends. The germline V gene encodes CDR1 SGHAT and CDR2 FQNNGV. The CDR3 spans 16 residues. Written as DNA, the CDR3 is TGTGCCAGCAGCTTAAGTCGGATACGGTCTGGAAACACCATATATTTT. This gives the protein CASSLSRIRSGNTIYF.

This chain joins TRBV27 and TRBJ2-4; 9 bases are a match to TRBD2. V gave up 1 base and J gave up 2 bases; unmatched junction bases: 3. CDR1 MNHEY and CDR2 SMNVEV come from the germline V gene (reference sequence). The CDR3 extends over 16 amino acids. The CDR3 is CASSLCGGESKNIQYF. Here the CDR3 DNA reads TGTGCCAGCAGTTTATGCGGGGGGGAATCCAAAAACATTCAGTACTTC.

The chain couples TRBV6-5 to TRBJ1-2, with 8 bases that match TRBD1. V dropped 5 bases and J dropped 7; count of bases not matched to a gene: 9. From germline, CDR1 is MNHEY and CDR2 SVGAGI. This CDR3 has 14 amino acids. The CDR3 DNA sequence: TGTGCCAGCAGTACCTTGGACAGGGAATCTGGCTACACCTTC. Residues: CASSTLDRESGYTF.

This clone was recorded a few times. V usage is TRBV19 and J usage is TRBJ1-2; 7 bases align to TRBD1. The germline gives CDR1 LNHDA, CDR2 SQIVND (reference sequence). V was pared by 3 bases and J by 7 bases, with 11 bases of the junction left unmatched. The CDR3 contains 15 residues. This chain's CDR3 is CASSIGTEDSGGYTF. In DNA, the CDR3 is TGTGCCAGTAGTATCGGGACAGAAGATTCAGGTGGCTACACCTTC.

This chain uses TRBV29-1 with TRBJ1-2, with D unresolved. The CDR3 sequence is 8 residues long. Germline-derived CDR1 and CDR2 are SQVTM and ANQGSEA. V dropped 6 bases and J dropped 8 bases, with 4 bases sitting between them. The CDR3 protein is CSVDGYTF. CDR3 sequence (DNA): TGCAGCGTAGACGGCTACACCTTC.

The rearrangement uses TRBV28 and TRBJ1-5; 7 bases are a match to TRBD1. In germline, CDR1 is MDHEN, CDR2 SYDVKM. The CDR3 is made up of 16 amino acids. After removal of 6 bases from V and 3 bases from J, the junction contained 11 bases not matched to a gene. CDR3 amino acids: CASRTDREWDNQPQHF. In nucleotides, the CDR3 is TGTGCCAGCAGGACCGACAGGGAATGGGACAATCAGCCCCAGCATTTT.

This sequence joins TRBV11-1 and TRBJ1-5; D uncertain. The CDR3 is 13 amino acids. Trimming left V 8 bases short and J 0 bases short, with 8 bases between. From germline, CDR1 is SGHAT and CDR2 FQDESV (reference sequence). The CDR3 loop is CASAPGSNQPQHF. CDR3 DNA: TGTGCCAGCGCCCCCGGTAGCAATCAGCCCCAGCATTTT. The full variable domain, with the rest looked up from reference TRBV11-1 and TRBJ1-5, is EAEVAQSPRYKITEKSQAVAFWCDPISGHATLYWYRQILGQGPELLVQFQDESVVDDSQLPKDRFSAERLKGVDSTLKIQPAELGDSAMYLCASAPGSNQPQHFGDGTRLSIL.

There are a few counts of this clone. A junction boundary mismatches the germline segment, possibly from a read error. The V and J genes are TRBV7-7 and TRBJ2-1; D is uncertain. CDR1 is SSHAT, CDR2 FNYEAQ, per germline (reference sequence). CDR3 length: 14 residues. The CDR3 DNA follows: TGTGCTAGCAGCTTGACTGATGGATTGGGGGAGCAGTTCTTC. Protein product: CASSLTDGLGEQFF.

In DNA, the CDR3 is TGTGCCAGCAGTGCGGCGACAGGGATTCGTGGAAACACCATATATTTT. Encoded protein: CASSAATGIRGNTIYF. The chain couples TRBV25-1 to TRBJ1-3, with 7 bases lining up with TRBD1. This CDR3 has 16 residues. The ends lost 4 bases at V and 3 bases at J; junction bases unmatched: 9. Germline V lookup: CDR1 MGHDK, CDR2 SYGVNS.

The DNA of the CDR3 is TGTGCCAGCAGTCCCCGGTTTGGGGTGGGGGATACGCAGTATTTT. Its protein is CASSPRFGVGDTQYF. The chain is built from TRBV28 and TRBJ2-3; D gene ambiguous. The CDR3 is made up of 15 amino acids. V lost 5 bases and J 6 bases, leaving 18 bases between the germline ends. Germline V gene data show CDR1 as MDHEN and CDR2 as SYDVKM.

This sequence joins TRBV5-4 and TRBJ2-3, with D tentatively TRBD2 (6 bases). V lost 2 bases and J 6 bases, leaving 16 bases between the germline ends. The CDR3 extends over 15 amino acids. The V gene's germline CDR1 is SGHNT and CDR2 YYREEE (reference sequence). The CDR3 DNA is TGTGCCAGCAGCTTCCCGGGAGCTACGAAGGATACGCAGTATTTT. Encoded protein: CASSFPGATKDTQYF.

J is TRBJ2-3 and V is TRBV15; TRBD2 matches at 14 bases. V shed 5 bases, J shed 1 base, and the junction held 8 bases outside the gene matches. This CDR3 has 18 amino acids. Germline values: CDR1 LNHNV, CDR2 YYDKDF (reference sequence). In nucleotides, the CDR3 is TGTGCCACCAGCGATCCGGGACTAGCGGGAGCCGGCACAGATACGCAGTATTTT. This gives the protein CATSDPGLAGAGTDTQYF.

V is TRBV5-1 and J is TRBJ1-3; 9 bases match TRBD1. The CDR3 has 15 residues. Germline loops: CDR1 SGHRS, CDR2 YFSETQ. V shed 4 bases and J 2 bases; nucleotides not matched to a gene: 4. This CDR3 reads CASSEQGATGNTIYF. As DNA, the CDR3 is TGCGCCAGCAGCGAACAGGGGGCGACTGGAAACACCATATATTTT.

The chain couples TRBV7-2 to TRBJ2-7, with unresolved D. V lost 2 bases, J lost 6 bases, and 8 bases lay in between. Per germline, CDR1 SGHTA and CDR2 FQGNSA. This CDR3 is 12 amino acids long. CDR3 DNA sequence: TGTGCCAGCAGCTTACCCCCCTCCGAGCAGTACTTC. Translated: CASSLPPSEQYF.

This sequence joins TRBV9 and TRBJ1-2, with D unresolved. This CDR3 spans 11 amino acids. Germline CDR1 reads SGDLS; CDR2 reads YYNGEE. The V end lost 4 bases, the J end lost 8 bases, and 9 bases lay between the germline ends. The CDR3 DNA follows: TGTGCCAGCAGCCCAGCTTCCGGCTACACCTTC. It specifies CASSPASGYTF.

The chain recombines TRBV5-4 with TRBJ1-2; D unresolved. The CDR3 has 14 amino acids. The ends were cut back, 5 bases at V and 4 bases at J, with 15 bases in the middle. Germline V gives CDR1 SGHNT, CDR2 YYREEE (reference sequence). This CDR3 is CASSLKASSYGYTF. CDR3 nucleotide sequence: TGTGCCAGCAGTTTAAAGGCGTCTTCCTATGGCTACACCTTC.

The V call is TRBV6-5, the J call TRBJ2-7, with 7 bases lining up with TRBD1. The CDR3 covers 14 residues. V was clipped by 7 bases and J by 1 base; unmatched bases: 7. CDR1 is MNHEY, CDR2 SVGAGI, per germline. The CDR3 loop reads CASNGATGSYEQYF. The CDR3 DNA is TGTGCCAGCAACGGGGCGACAGGGTCCTACGAGCAGTACTTC.

The rearrangement joins TRBV7-3 to TRBJ1-2; tentative D call: TRBD1 (6 bases). V was clipped by 1 base and J by 6 bases, with 15 bases between them. This CDR3 is built from 15 residues. The germline CDR1 and CDR2 sequences are SGHTA and FQGTGA. The CDR3 spells CASSLMAGAGDGYTF. As DNA, the CDR3 is TGTGCCAGCAGCTTAATGGCAGGGGCGGGGGATGGCTACACCTTC.

The chain employs TRBV6-5 and TRBJ2-2; no firm D call. There are 11 residues in the CDR3. Germline lookup yields CDR1 MNHEY and CDR2 SVGAGI. Trimming stripped 6 bases from V and 4 bases from J, with 3 bases between. CDR3 sequence: CASSFTGELFF. CDR3 bases: TGTGCCAGCAGCTTCACCGGGGAGCTGTTTTTT.

The V gene is TRBV18, the J gene TRBJ1-2, with TRBD1 matching 10 bases. V shed 4 bases and J 5 bases; nucleotides not matched to a gene: 10. The CDR3 is 16 amino acids. Looked up from germline, CDR1 is KGHSH and CDR2 is LQKENI. This CDR3 is CASSLETGGLGYGYTF. The CDR3 nucleotides read TGTGCCAGCTCACTAGAGACAGGGGGCCTTGGGTATGGCTACACCTTC. Full variable domain (outside the CDR3, taken from reference TRBV18 and TRBJ1-2): NAGVMQNPRHLVRRRGQEARLRCSPMKGHSHVYWYRQLPEEGLKFMVYLQKENIIDESGMPKERFSAEFPKEGPSILRIQQVVRGDSAAYFCASSLETGGLGYGYTFGSGTRLTVV.

The rearrangement links TRBV28 to TRBJ2-3, with 7 nucleotides matching TRBD1. With 6 bases clipped from V and 8 bases from J, the junction kept 14 bases outside the gene matches. The CDR3 totals 15 residues. Germline V gene lookup returns CDR1 MDHEN and CDR2 SYDVKM. Here the CDR3 DNA reads TGTGCCAGCAGGACGACCGGGACAGATCTTGGTACGCAGTATTTT. As protein: CASRTTGTDLGTQYF.

The CDR3 sequence is CASSLRNEQFF. CDR3 DNA: TGTGCCAGCAGTTTAAGGAATGAGCAGTTCTTC. The V gene is TRBV28, the J gene TRBJ2-1, with D unresolved. V lost 2 bases and J lost 7, with 3 bases in between. The V gene's germline CDR1 is MDHEN and CDR2 SYDVKM. This CDR3 has 11 residues.

The genes are TRBV9 and TRBJ2-5; D is ambiguous. CDR3 length: 15 amino acids. Germline loops: CDR1 SGDLS, CDR2 YYNGEE. V lost 2 bases and J lost 5, with 16 bases in between. Here the CDR3 DNA reads TGTGCCAGCAGCGTTAACTCCCCGCGGTCGGAGACCCAGTACTTC. It is translated as CASSVNSPRSETQYF. The full variable domain, rest sourced from reference TRBV9 and TRBJ2-5, is DSGVTQTPKHLITATGQRVTLRCSPRSGDLSVYWYQQSLDQGLQFLIQYYNGEERAKGNILERFSAQQFPDLHSELNLSSLELGDSALYFCASSVNSPRSETQYFGPGTRLLVL.

This sequence joins TRBV7-2 and TRBJ2-7; tentative D call: TRBD1 (7 bases). Between the trimmed V and J ends, which lost 4 bases and 0 bases, there was a span of 16 bases. The CDR3 length is 16 residues. Germline V CDR1 and CDR2: SGHTA, FQGNSA. CDR3 coding DNA: TGTGCCAGCAGCTGGTGGGGCAGGGGGGCCTCCTACGAGCAGTACTTC. Protein product: CASSWWGRGASYEQYF.

The chain couples TRBV28 to TRBJ1-5; D remains ambiguous. Germline loops: CDR1 MDHEN, CDR2 SYDVKM. Trimming pared 3 bases from V and 3 bases from J, leaving 3 bases between. The CDR3 has 12 residues. The CDR3 spells CASSFINQPQHF. The DNA of the CDR3 is TGTGCCAGCAGTTTCATCAATCAGCCCCAGCATTTT. Full variable domain (remainder filled in from reference TRBV28 and TRBJ1-5): DVKVTQSSRYLVKRTGEKVFLECVQDMDHENMFWYRQDPGLGLRLIYFSYDVKMKEKGDIPEGYSVSREKKERFSLILESASTNQTSMYLCASSFINQPQHFGDGTRLSIL.

This CDR3 is CAWAGLRVEKLFF. In DNA form, the CDR3 reads TGTGCCTGGGCGGGACTTAGGGTAGAAAAACTGTTTTTT. J is TRBJ1-4 and V is TRBV30; D perhaps matches TRBD1 (5 bases). Looked up from germline, CDR1 is GTSNPN and CDR2 is SVGIG (reference sequence). The CDR3 spans 13 residues. V was trimmed by 5 bases and J by 8 bases, leaving 15 bases between them.